This is a list of T cell receptor beta chains from one sample in a study of T cell clones after liver transplantation. Here immunoSEQ multiplex PCR was the method, and the copy in TCRdb shows in-frame clones only, minus some. The sample contains 70,000 or so clones, 90% of which appear only once. The material sequenced was CD4+ T cells from blood, taken before liver transplant. The receptors were gathered from a human donor who received a liver transplant. Each CDR3 is given without its conserved first and last residue. Fields, in order: clone size, J gene, V gene, CDR3 protein. Size values are once, few and many counts, or a class for expanded clones, and some rows have none.

>NA|TRBJ1-2|TRBV19
ASTPTGGRPSYGYT
>NA|TRBJ2-7|TRBV4-1
ASSQGVGLAGSYEQY
>NA|TRBJ2-7|TRBV2
ASRGFSASGGIYEQY
>once|TRBJ2-2|TRBV25-1
ASSERANTGELF
>NA|TRBJ2-1|TRBV25-1
ASSERASSSYNEQF
>NA|TRBJ2-1|TRBV5-4
ASSLAGVSYNEQF
>NA|TRBJ2-7|TRBV18
ASSPLAGGYEQY
>NA|TRBJ1-1|TRBV10-3
AIKRQNTEAF
>NA|TRBJ2-2|TRBV9
ASSVGTSGTTGELF
>few|TRBJ2-7|TRBV29-1
SVQPRGTSYEQY
>NA|TRBJ2-3|TRBV19
ASSMGASGRPDTQY
>NA|TRBJ2-5|TRBV7-2
ASSLGWVEETQY
>NA|TRBJ2-2|TRBV5-1
ASSIGDIITGELF
>many|TRBJ1-1|TRBV13
ASSQSTGTANTEAF
>NA|TRBJ2-7|TRBV28
ASSFRGTGPSSYEQY
>once|TRBJ2-3|TRBV6-5
ASGTSGSRTDTQY
>NA|TRBJ2-7|TRBV4-2
ASSQEGTGGGEQY
>NA|TRBJ2-2|TRBV19
GSANANTGELF
>NA|TRBJ2-1|TRBV5-1
ASSSQGGEQF
>NA|TRBJ1-1|TRBV5-6
ASSLPGQGGAGTEAF
>NA|TRBJ2-2|TRBV7-3
ASSLSVSTGELF
>NA|TRBJ2-2|TRBV6-5
ASSRTGGGELF
>NA|TRBJ2-5|TRBV14
ASSAKRQGLKETQY
>once|TRBJ2-2|TRBV19
ASNVLAGGPSGELF
>NA|TRBJ2-1|TRBV15
ATSREIGGRGEQF
>NA|TRBJ2-1|TRBV9
ASSVAGTSYNEQF
>NA|TRBJ2-1|TRBV2
ASSPSSGQYNEQF
>NA|TRBJ2-1|TRBV2
ASRGHTSGRGDEQF
>NA|TRBJ2-7|TRBV6-5
ASSYSGSGSSEQY
>NA|TRBJ1-5|TRBV21-1
ASSCGIRDKDQPQH
>NA|TRBJ2-7|TRBV30
AWRGKQGAFS
>NA|TRBJ1-1|TRBV11-1
ASSLESGGFSEAF
>NA|TRBJ2-7|TRBV6-1
ASSENGRALEQY
>few|TRBJ1-1|TRBV18
ASLNKGTGVTEAF
>NA|TRBJ2-1|TRBV7-2
ASSLETNEQF
>NA|TRBJ2-7|TRBV11-2
ASSLRTTGRTYEQY
>NA|TRBJ2-2|TRBV13
ASSGRVNTGELF
>few|TRBJ2-5|TRBV27
ASSPRGRFDYQETQY
>NA|TRBJ2-7|TRBV27
ASSPRGPLAGYYEQY
>NA|TRBJ2-1|TRBV5-1
ASSLDKDEQF
>NA|TRBJ2-5|TRBV19
ASSIDETAEETQY
>once|TRBJ2-7|TRBV6-1
ASSVTTGYDEQY
>NA|TRBJ2-2|TRBV7-8
ASSFRPQNTGELF
>NA|TRBJ2-7|TRBV30
AWSVKGGTYEQY
>NA|TRBJ2-1|TRBV7-8
ASSPSGAGNEQF
>NA|TRBJ2-1|TRBV18
ASSPQTGTGAGNEQF
>NA|TRBJ1-1|TRBV19
ASSIGGGRGTEAF
>few|TRBJ2-3|TRBV5-1
ASSFDGRPVEAQY
>NA|TRBJ2-7|TRBV7-2
ASTSGRLYEQY
>once|TRBJ2-1|TRBV11-2
ASSFGLLGTTSYNEQF